A single sample is the source of the 29 T cell receptor beta chains below, sequenced in a study of tumor-infiltrating lymphocytes in primary liver carcinoma. Without any cell sorting, about 20-32 mg of bulk tissue yielded co-extracted RNA and DNA. Researchers generated TCR beta cDNA from approximately 520 ng of total RNA, relying on a constant-region primer. A slightly modified ARM-PCR protocol with three nested multiplex PCR rounds produced these TCR beta libraries. It was with TRBV1-TRBV30 forward primers and a C-beta reverse primer that the first two PCR rounds were run, at approximately 10 cycles each. TCRdb recomputed calls from the multiplex PCR reads with MiXCR, one row per CDR3 protein. The sample holds 95,000 to 150,000 distinct CDR3 sequences, less than 80% seen once. Sequencing was carried out using liver tumor tissue from sampling region 1. Noted subset: tumor region T1, superior pole. The receptors derive from a woman aged 55 to 70 with primary liver carcinoma and hepatitis B virus infection.

To note about this clonotype: One end of the junction fails to match germline, which may point to a read error. The chain carries TRBV20-1 and TRBJ2-7; D not resolved. CDR3 length equals 14 residues. CDR1 DFQATT and CDR2 SNEGSKA come from the germline V gene (reference sequence). This CDR3 reads CSARKRDISCEQYF. The CDR3 DNA is TGCAGTGCTAGAAAAAGGGATATATCCTGCGAGCAGTACTTC.

In this sample, this clonotype turned up a few times. The chain joins TRBV5-4 to TRBJ2-1, with 14 positions matching TRBD2. Germline lookup yields CDR1 SGHNT and CDR2 YYREEE (reference sequence). V lost 4 bases and J lost 0; bases outside the gene matches: 3. The CDR3 sequence is 17 residues long. The DNA for the CDR3 is TGTGCCAGCAGCACCGGGACTAGCGGGAGCTCCTACAATGAGCAGTTCTTC. Its protein is CASSTGTSGSSYNEQFF.

This chain connects TRBV4-1 to TRBJ1-5, with 7 bases fitting TRBD1. The V and J ends lost 6 bases and 5 bases, in that order; junction bases with no gene match: 10. The CDR3 covers 15 residues. Germline assignment: CDR1 MGHRA and CDR2 YSYEKL. The CDR3 region is CASSQVDRTDQPQHF. The CDR3 DNA reads TGCGCCAGCAGTCAGGTGGACAGGACGGATCAGCCCCAGCATTTT.

This clonotype was counted between two and nine times. The chain carries TRBV5-1 and TRBJ2-7; maybe TRBD1 (6 bases). This CDR3 spans 16 amino acids. The germline CDR1 and CDR2 sequences are SGHRS and YFSETQ. V was pared by 0 bases and J by 4 bases, with 17 bases between. The CDR3 nucleotides are TGCGCCAGCAGCTTGGACGGGCCAGGGACAAAATACGAGCAGTACTTC. Amino acids: CASSLDGPGTKYEQYF.

The rearrangement joins TRBV13 to TRBJ1-1; 7 bases line up with TRBD1. The germline V gene has CDR1 PRHDT and CDR2 FYEKMQ (reference sequence). CDR3 length equals 15 residues. With 5 bases clipped from V and 10 bases from J, the junction kept 16 bases outside the gene matches. Here the CDR3 reads CASSPRGTASTGAFF. CDR3 sequence (DNA): TGTGCCAGCAGCCCTAGAGGGACAGCTTCCACCGGAGCTTTCTTT.

On this clonotype itself: A read error may explain this, as a much larger clone is one base away. V usage is TRBV4-1 and J usage is TRBJ2-1; D is perhaps TRBD1 (7 bases). The CDR3 is 17 residues long. Germline V lookup: CDR1 MGHRA, CDR2 YSYEKL. In DNA, the CDR3 is TGCGCCAGCAGCCAAGATAAGGGGGACAGCTGGGAGGATGAGCAGTCCTTC. Encoded protein: CASSQDKGDSWEDEQSF.

The CDR3 loop reads CASSLVVVGEQYF. Written as DNA, the CDR3 is TGTGCCAGCAGCTTAGTAGTGGTTGGCGAGCAGTACTTC. The chain combines TRBV7-9 with TRBJ2-7, with unresolved D. The CDR3 loop spans 13 amino acids. Germline CDR1 reads SEHNR; CDR2 reads FQNEAQ (reference sequence). Trimming removed 1 base from V and 6 bases from J, with 10 bases in between.

This clonotype was seen a few times. V usage is TRBV20-1 and J usage is TRBJ2-6, with 12 bases identical to TRBD1. Germline CDR1 reads DFQATT; CDR2 reads SNEGSKA (reference sequence). The trim removed 6 bases at V and 1 base at J, leaving 7 bases unmatched. This CDR3 region has 17 residues. CDR3 nucleotides: TGCAGTGCCGGGCCGGGACAGGGGGCTTCTGGGGCCAACGTCCTGACTTTC. Translating it yields CSAGPGQGASGANVLTF.

About this clonotype itself: With a much larger clone just one base away, this may be a read error. The V call is TRBV6-6, the J call TRBJ2-7; TRBD2 matches at 7 bases. The germline V gene encodes CDR1 MNHNY and CDR2 SVGAGI (reference sequence). The CDR3 is made up of 15 amino acids. After removal of 6 bases from V and 3 bases from J, the junction contained 11 bases not matched to a gene. The CDR3 loop is CASSLGGRADYEQYF. The CDR3 DNA reads TGTGCCAGCAGCCTGGGGGGGAGGGCTGACTACGAGCAGTACTTC.

A remark on this clonotype: The junction departs from germline at one end; a sequencing error may be responsible. The rearrangement links TRBV29-1 to TRBJ1-2; 7 nucleotides match TRBD1. CDR3 length equals 12 residues. Germline V CDR1 and CDR2: SQVTM, ANQGSEA. This chain's CDR3 is CSVEDRSYGYTF. CDR3 sequence (DNA): TGCAGTGTTGAGGACAGGAGCTATGGTTACACCTTC.

This clonotype occurred many times. This CDR3 is CAWSVGSGRSDTQYF. CDR3 DNA sequence: TGTGCCTGGAGTGTGGGTAGCGGGAGATCAGATACGCAGTATTTT. The genes are TRBV30 and TRBJ2-3; the match to TRBD2 covers 9 bases. CDR3 length equals 15 residues. Germline V gene data show CDR1 as GTSNPN and CDR2 as SVGIG (reference sequence). V lost 0 bases and J lost 4; bases outside the gene matches: 5. Filled out from reference TRBV30 and TRBJ2-3, the complete variable domain reads SQTIHQWPATLVQPVGSPLSLECTVEGTSNPNLYWYRQAAGRGLQLLFYSVGIGQISSEVPQNLSASRPQDRQFILSSKKLLLSDSGFYLCAWSVGSGRSDTQYFGPGTRLTVL.

This clonotype was seen only once. A single base separates this from a much larger clone, so it may be a read error. The chain has TRBV5-5 and TRBJ2-1; 10 nucleotides align to TRBD2. V gave up 0 bases and J gave up 4 bases; unmatched junction bases: 7. The CDR3 has 17 residues. Germline CDR1 reads SGHKS; CDR2 reads YYEKEE (reference sequence). In DNA, the CDR3 is TGTGCCAGCAGCTTGGTGCTAGCGGGAGACGTATACAATGAGCAGTTCTTC. Protein product: CASSLVLAGDVYNEQFF.

This clonotype was counted a single time. The chain couples TRBV2 to TRBJ2-2, with 9 bases aligning to TRBD1. V was clipped by 4 bases and J by 3 bases; unmatched bases: 3. The CDR3 sequence is 15 residues long. Germline lookup yields CDR1 SNHLY and CDR2 FYNNEI. The CDR3 bases are TGTGCCAGCAGTGGGTGGACAGGGGACACCGGGGAGCTGTTTTTT. Its protein product is CASSGWTGDTGELFF.

The chain couples TRBV25-1 to TRBJ2-5, with D perhaps matching TRBD1 or TRBD2 (5 bases each). CDR1 and CDR2 (germline): MGHDK, SYGVNS. The V and J ends lost 3 bases and 5 bases respectively, with 13 bases between them. This CDR3 is 14 amino acids long. CDR3 nucleotide sequence: TGTGCCAGCAGTGATTCCGACTGGGGGGAGACCCAGTACTTC. This translates into CASSDSDWGETQYF. Combining the CDR3 with reference TRBV25-1 and TRBJ2-5 gives the whole variable domain EADIYQTPRYLVIGTGKKITLECSQTMGHDKMYWYQQDPGMELHLIHYSYGVNSTEKGDLSSESTVSRIRTEHFPLTLESARPSHTSQYLCASSDSDWGETQYFGPGTRLLVL.

Concerning this clonotype: An end of the junction does not agree with germline; a read error may underlie this. CDR3 nucleotide sequence: TGTGCCAGGAGACCTACTAGCGGGAGACCCAACGAGCAGTACTTC. Encoded protein: CARRPTSGRPNEQYF. This chain connects TRBV30 to TRBJ2-7; 11 bases map to TRBD2. The CDR3 totals 15 residues. Germline V CDR1 and CDR2: GTSNPN, SVGIG (reference sequence).

With respect to this clonotype: A read error may produce the germline difference seen at one junction end. This sequence joins TRBV6-1 and TRBJ1-4; perhaps TRBD1 as D (6 bases). CDR3 length equals 14 residues. Germline CDR1 MNHNS, CDR2 SASEGT. The CDR3 nucleotides are TGTACCAGCACGGTTGGGGGCGCAGGTGAAAAACTGTTTTTT. Its translation: CTSTVGGAGEKLFF.

With regard to this clonotype: The junction shows a germline mismatch at one end, possibly a read error. V usage is TRBV30 and J usage is TRBJ2-1; D possibly uses TRBD1 or TRBD2 (5 bases each). Germline CDR1 reads GTSNPN; CDR2 reads SVGIG (reference sequence). The CDR3 length is 14 residues. CDR3 residues: CAWGPGRLNNEQFF. The CDR3 DNA reads as TGCGCCTGGGGACCAGGACGGCTAAACAATGAGCAGTTCTTC.

A remark on this clonotype: One end of the junction does not line up with germline, which may come from a read error. The rearrangement links TRBV11-2 to TRBJ1-6; D gene uncertain. Germline V CDR1 and CDR2: SGHAT, FQNNGV. The length of the CDR3 is 15 residues. The CDR3 DNA follows: TGTGCCAGCAAACGACGGGTCTCCTATAATTCACCCTTCCACTTT. Protein sequence: CASKRRVSYNSPFHF.

Points on this clonotype: A clone one base away is much larger, so this may be a read error. The chain employs TRBV7-8 and TRBJ2-3, with TRBD2 matching over 7 bases. Germline V CDR1 and CDR2: SGHVS, FQNEAQ. The CDR3 covers 15 residues. The trim removed 3 bases at V and 2 bases at J, leaving 5 bases unmatched. The DNA of the CDR3 is TGTGCCAGCAGCTTTTTCGCGGGAGCCACAGATACGCAGTATTTT. Protein: CASSFFAGATDTQYF.

Comments on this clonotype: The junction departs from germline at one end; a sequencing error may be responsible. CDR3 nucleotide sequence: TGTGCCAGCACCGAAGTAGGTGGGGGTTTGGTCAAAAACATTAAGTACTTC. This gives the protein CASTEVGGGLVKNIKYF. V and J are TRBV6-1 and TRBJ2-4; the D call may be TRBD1 or TRBD2 (5 bases each). CDR1 and CDR2 (germline): MNHNS, SASEGT. The CDR3 runs to 17 residues.

The rearrangement uses TRBV11-2 and TRBJ1-2; D perhaps matches TRBD1 (6 bases). Germline CDR1 is SGHAT and CDR2 is FQNNGV. The CDR3 covers 15 residues. The ends were cut back, 0 bases at V and 14 bases at J, with 22 bases in the middle. CDR3 residues: CASSLDPGANYGCTF. The CDR3 nucleotides are TGTGCCAGCAGCTTAGACCCAGGGGCCAACTACGGCTGTACCTTC.

Remarks on this clonotype: A read error may be the cause here, since a much bigger clone is one base away. CDR3: CSSDTDTQYF. In DNA form, the CDR3 reads TGCAGCTCTGATACCGATACGCAGTATTTT. The chain recombines TRBV29-1 with TRBJ2-3; D unclear. CDR1 and CDR2 (germline): SQVTM, ANQGSEA. This CDR3 has 10 residues. Trimming stripped 8 bases from V and 6 bases from J, with 9 bases between.

This clonotype turned up a few times. The chain uses TRBV28 and TRBJ2-1, with 12 bases lining up with TRBD1. CDR1 is MDHEN, CDR2 SYDVKM, per germline. V lost 3 bases to trimming and J lost 9 bases; unmatched junction nucleotides: 3. CDR3 length: 14 residues. For the CDR3, the DNA is TGTGCCAGCAGTTTGGGACAGGGGGCGAGTGAGCAGTTCTTC. Protein: CASSLGQGASEQFF.

A word on this clonotype: The junction differs from germline at one of its ends, possibly a read error. This rearrangement joins TRBV11-2 to TRBJ1-6; D is perhaps TRBD1 (6 bases). Germline V gives CDR1 SGHAT, CDR2 FQNNGV. The CDR3 extends over 16 amino acids. The CDR3 DNA sequence: TGTGACAGCAGCACCCAACAGGGCGCAGGGGTTTCACCCCTCCACTTT. Translation gives CDSSTQQGAGVSPLHF. The entire variable domain, with the rest obtained from reference TRBV11-2 and TRBJ1-6, is as follows: EAGVAQSPRYKIIEKRQSVAFWCNPISGHATLYWYQQILGQGPKLLIQFQNNGVVDDSQLPKDRFSAERLKGVDSTLKIQPAKLEDSAVYLCDSSTQQGAGVSPLHFGNGTRLTVT.

The sample holds many counts of this clonotype. The chain carries TRBV6-4 and TRBJ2-3, with a possible D match to TRBD1 (6 bases). The CDR3 runs to 15 residues. The germline CDR1 and CDR2 sequences are MRHNA and SNTAGT. V was trimmed by 0 bases and J by 6 bases, leaving 13 bases between them. The CDR3 spells CASSDSRTDIDTQYF. The CDR3 bases are TGTGCCAGCAGTGACTCGAGGACAGACATCGATACGCAGTATTTT.

This clonotype was observed at least ten times. This chain joins TRBV7-2 and TRBJ2-3; D not resolved. Trimming took off 2 bases at V and 6 bases at J, with 3 bases between the two ends. The germline V gene has CDR1 SGHTA and CDR2 FQGNSA. The CDR3 runs to 11 residues. CDR3 nucleotides: TGTGCCAGCAGCTTAAGGGATACGCAGTATTTT. It is translated as CASSLRDTQYF. The variable domain in full, completed from reference TRBV7-2 and TRBJ2-3, reads GAGVSQSPSNKVTEKGKDVELRCDPISGHTALYWYRQSLGQGLEFLIYFQGNSAPDKSGLPSDRFSAERTGGSVSTLTIQRTQQEDSAVYLCASSLRDTQYFGPGTRLTVL.

This clonotype occurred a few times. This chain joins TRBV7-8 and TRBJ2-3; D possibly matches TRBD1 or TRBD2 (5 bases each). This CDR3 spans 16 amino acids. V shed 5 bases and J shed 6 bases, with 21 bases lying between them. Germline values: CDR1 SGHVS, CDR2 FQNEAQ. The CDR3 sequence is CASSPTPEGSGDTQYF. In nucleotides, the CDR3 is TGTGCCAGCAGCCCCACCCCCGAGGGGAGTGGGGATACGCAGTATTTT.

A remark on this clonotype: An end of the junction does not agree with germline; a read error may underlie this. V is TRBV7-8 and J is TRBJ2-1; 8 bases map to TRBD2. This CDR3 has 16 residues. Germline CDR1 is SGHVS and CDR2 is FQNEAQ. CDR3 region: CASSSSANGRVNEQFF. In nucleotides, the CDR3 is TGCGCCAGCAGCTCCAGCGCTAACGGGAGGGTGAATGAGCAGTTCTTC.

Worth noting for this clonotype: One junction end does not reproduce the germline sequence, and a read error may be involved. The chain is built from TRBV6-2 or TRBV6-3 and TRBJ2-1; 13 positions agree with TRBD2. Germline lookup yields CDR1 MNHEY and CDR2 SVGEGT. This CDR3 is 16 amino acids long. The CDR3 protein is CVSSRLAGGSYNEQSF. The CDR3 DNA reads TGTGTCAGCAGCCGACTAGCGGGAGGTTCCTACAATGAGCAGTCCTTC.